Presented here are 23 T cell receptor beta chains from one specimen sequenced in a study of cytomegalovirus exposure and HLA in healthy donors (dated by TCRdb to about 2017). The method behind the library was the immunoSEQ multiplex PCR assay. A mixture of 60 forward primers for TCR Vbeta segments and 13 reverse primers for TCR Jbeta segments was used in the multiplex PCR. TCRdb carries this immuneACCESS record with in-frame sequences only. Its versions omit some clonotypes, under half of them owing to an unresolved V gene in the studies checked, with the rest unexplained. The sample contains 95,000 to 100,000 clones, around 80% of them found a single time. The biggest ten clones account for around 0.76% of the sample. The specimen was PBMCs. The source is a woman aged 60-75 years in good health and CMV-seronegative.

The chain joins TRBV10-3 to TRBJ2-1; possibly TRBD2 for D (5 bases). The ends were cut back, 3 bases at V and 4 bases at J, with 16 bases in the middle. Per the germline V gene, CDR1 is ENHRY and CDR2 is SYGVKD. The CDR3 sequence is 16 residues long. DNA for the CDR3: TGTGCCATCAGTGACAACAGCGGAGGAAATTACAATGAGCAGTTCTTC. Translation gives CAISDNSGGNYNEQFF.

This sequence joins TRBV19 and TRBJ2-6, with D possibly being TRBD1 (6 bases). Trimming took off 3 bases at V and 4 bases at J, with 10 bases between the two ends. The CDR3 contains 15 residues. Germline-derived CDR1 and CDR2 are LNHDA and SQIVND (reference sequence). The CDR3 nucleotides are TGTGCCAGTAGTATGGACAGTTACGGGGCCAACGTCCTGACTTTC. Its translation is CASSMDSYGANVLTF.

V usage is TRBV19 and J usage is TRBJ1-5; D is perhaps TRBD1 (6 bases). The CDR3 length is 13 residues. Germline CDR1 and CDR2: LNHDA and SQIVND (reference sequence). The V end was cut by 6 bases, the J end by 7 bases, with 13 bases between. CDR3 sequence: CASRGGAKQPQHF. The CDR3 DNA sequence: TGTGCCAGTAGGGGGGGGGCTAAGCAGCCCCAGCATTTT.

The gene calls are TRBV6-5 and TRBJ1-1, with 9 bases fitting TRBD1. The V gene end was trimmed by 6 bases and the J gene end by 5 bases; junction bases not matched to a gene: 7. The CDR3 runs 14 residues. The germline gives CDR1 MNHEY, CDR2 SVGAGI. The CDR3 nucleotides read TGTGCCAGCAGACAGGACAGGGGAGGTACTGAAGCTTTCTTT. It yields the protein CASRQDRGGTEAFF.

This clone was picked up a small number of times. The chain couples TRBV5-1 to TRBJ2-3; D is possibly TRBD2 (6 bases). The V gene's germline CDR1 is SGHRS and CDR2 YFSETQ. This CDR3 has 14 amino acids. V lost 3 bases and J lost 0, with 8 bases in between. CDR3 sequence (DNA): TGCGCCAGCAGCTGGGGGGAGAGCACAGATACGCAGTATTTT. The encoded protein is CASSWGESTDTQYF.

The V call is TRBV30, the J call TRBJ1-4, with a tentative D call TRBD1 (5 bases). Trimming removed 0 bases at V and 0 bases at J, with 14 bases between. Germline V gene lookup returns CDR1 GTSNPN and CDR2 SVGIG (reference sequence). CDR3 length equals 17 residues. The CDR3 DNA follows: TGTGCCTGGAGTGTACCCCGACAGTCTTCAACTAATGAAAAACTGTTTTTT. Amino acids: CAWSVPRQSSTNEKLFF. Complete variable domain (other parts from reference TRBV30 and TRBJ1-4): SQTIHQWPATLVQPVGSPLSLECTVEGTSNPNLYWYRQAAGRGLQLLFYSVGIGQISSEVPQNLSASRPQDRQFILSSKKLLLSDSGFYLCAWSVPRQSSTNEKLFFGSGTQLSVL.

The rearrangement uses TRBV6-5 and TRBJ2-5; 9 bases map to TRBD1. The V gene end was trimmed by 6 bases and the J gene end by 4 bases; junction bases not matched to a gene: 3. The CDR3 runs 13 residues. Germline loops: CDR1 MNHEY, CDR2 SVGAGI. The CDR3 protein is CASRGTGPETQYF. The DNA of the CDR3 is TGTGCCAGCAGGGGGACAGGGCCAGAGACCCAGTACTTC.

V gene TRBV2 combines with J gene TRBJ1-2; D is perhaps TRBD1 (6 bases). This CDR3 has 14 amino acids. Germline loops: CDR1 SNHLY, CDR2 FYNNEI. V lost 7 bases and J lost 6, with 18 bases in between. CDR3 loop: CASITPGTWDGYTF. DNA of the CDR3: TGTGCCAGCATCACCCCCGGGACATGGGATGGCTACACCTTC.

V usage is TRBV28 and J usage is TRBJ2-7; 10 bases fit TRBD2. This CDR3 region has 16 residues. Germline assignment: CDR1 MDHEN and CDR2 SYDVKM. With V trimmed by 7 bases and J by 6 bases, 15 bases remained unmatched. The CDR3 sequence is CASTGTSALVGFEQYF. CDR3 in DNA: TGTGCCAGCACCGGGACTAGCGCGCTTGTCGGATTCGAGCAGTACTTC.

The chain carries TRBV5-8 and TRBJ1-5; D may be TRBD1 (5 bases). This CDR3 region has 17 residues. Germline values: CDR1 SGHTS, CDR2 YDEGEE. Deletions cut 5 bases from V and 1 base from J, with 19 bases between. CDR3: CASSRGSGQGSNQPQHF. In nucleotides, the CDR3 is TGTGCCAGCAGTCGTGGATCTGGTCAGGGCAGCAATCAGCCCCAGCATTTT.

The CDR3 nucleotides are TGTGCCAGTAGTGCTATAGCGGGAGATACGCAGTATTTT. Its translation is CASSAIAGDTQYF. The chain is built from TRBV19 and TRBJ2-3; 7 bases align to TRBD2. The germline CDR1 and CDR2 sequences are LNHDA and SQIVND (reference sequence). The CDR3 length is 13 residues. V gave up 5 bases and J gave up 5 bases; unmatched junction bases: 4. The whole variable domain, filled in from reference TRBV19 and TRBJ2-3, reads DGGITQSPKYLFRKEGQNVTLSCEQNLNHDAMYWYRQDPGQGLRLIYYSQIVNDFQKGDIAEGYSVSREKKESFPLTVTSAQKNPTAFYLCASSAIAGDTQYFGPGTRLTVL.

The rearrangement joins TRBV6-1 to TRBJ2-6; TRBD1 is a possible D gene (5 bases). Germline V lookup: CDR1 MNHNS, CDR2 SASEGT. There are 15 residues in the CDR3. V was pared by 6 bases and J by 0 bases, with 9 bases between. The CDR3 here is CASRDSTSGANVLTF. DNA of the CDR3: TGTGCCAGCAGAGACAGCACCTCTGGGGCCAACGTCCTGACTTTC.

This chain joins TRBV15 and TRBJ1-1, with TRBD1 identical over 8 bases. The length of the CDR3 is 13 residues. CDR1 and CDR2 from the germline V gene are LNHNV and YYDKDF (reference sequence). J gave up 12 bases and V 2 bases, and 8 bases lay outside the gene matches. CDR3 nucleotides: TGTGCCACCAGCAGAAATGACAGGGGCGAGACTTTCTTT. This translates into CATSRNDRGETFF. The full variable domain, rest sourced from reference TRBV15 and TRBJ1-1, is DAMVIQNPRYQVTQFGKPVTLSCSQTLNHNVMYWYQQKSSQAPKLLFHYYDKDFNNEADTPDNFQSRRPNTSFCFLDIRSPGLGDTAMYLCATSRNDRGETFFGQGTRLTVV.

This clone is a singleton in its sample. The chain combines TRBV18 with TRBJ1-5; D might be TRBD1 (5 bases). V gave up 0 bases and J gave up 0 bases, with 9 bases separating them. Germline-derived CDR1 and CDR2 are KGHSH and LQKENI. This CDR3 is built from 16 residues. CDR3 region: CASSPPSRDSNQPQHF. The CDR3 nucleotides are TGTGCCAGCTCACCACCAAGCAGGGATAGCAATCAGCCCCAGCATTTT.

This clone was recorded once. The chain recombines TRBV12-5 with TRBJ2-1; TRBD1 matches 10 bases. The CDR3 sequence is 17 residues long. J was trimmed by 2 bases and V by 2 bases; bases with no gene match: 6. Germline assignment: CDR1 LGHNT and CDR2 FRNRAP. The CDR3 region is CASGLPTGTGAYNEQFF. The CDR3 region has the DNA TGTGCTAGTGGTTTGCCGACCGGGACAGGGGCCTACAATGAGCAGTTCTTC. The full variable domain, in which reference TRBV12-5 and TRBJ2-1 provide the parts outside the CDR3, is DARVTQTPRHKVTEMGQEVTMRCQPILGHNTVFWYRQTMMQGLELLAYFRNRAPLDDSGMPKDRFSAEMPDATLATLKIQPSEPRDSAVYFCASGLPTGTGAYNEQFFGPGTRLTVL.

The chain has TRBV18 and TRBJ1-4, with 11 bases that match TRBD1. Trimming cost V 8 bases and J 3 bases; bases outside gene matches: 8. The CDR3 totals 16 residues. Germline CDR1 KGHSH, CDR2 LQKENI. As DNA, the CDR3 is TGTGCCAGCCACCGGGACAGGGGGAAATCTAATGAAAAACTGTTTTTT. It translates to CASHRDRGKSNEKLFF.

V gene TRBV7-9 combines with J gene TRBJ2-2; the D gene is possibly TRBD1 (6 bases). The CDR3 runs 14 residues. The V and J ends lost 3 bases and 6 bases respectively, with 11 bases between them. CDR1 and CDR2 (germline): SEHNR, FQNEAQ (reference sequence). DNA for the CDR3: TGTGCCAGCAGCTTGGGGCCAGGGGCCGGGGAGCTGTTTTTT. Its translation: CASSLGPGAGELFF.

The rearrangement joins TRBV7-9 to TRBJ1-1, with a possible D match to TRBD1 (6 bases). This CDR3 has 15 residues. The V gene lost 1 base and the J gene lost 6 bases, with 15 bases spanning the gap. CDR1 and CDR2 from the germline V gene are SEHNR and FQNEAQ (reference sequence). The CDR3 loop reads CASSLEGQGFAEAFF. DNA of the CDR3: TGTGCCAGCAGCTTAGAAGGGCAGGGGTTCGCTGAAGCTTTCTTT.

The rearrangement uses TRBV18 and TRBJ1-1, with D perhaps matching TRBD1 (6 bases). The CDR3 loop spans 17 amino acids. The germline gives CDR1 KGHSH, CDR2 LQKENI. Trimming removed 0 bases from V and 1 base from J, with 15 bases in between. In DNA, the CDR3 is TGTGCCAGCTCACCACCGAACTTTTGGACAGAGAACACTGAAGCTTTCTTT. Translating it yields CASSPPNFWTENTEAFF. Full variable domain (rest looked up from reference TRBV18 and TRBJ1-1): NAGVMQNPRHLVRRRGQEARLRCSPMKGHSHVYWYRQLPEEGLKFMVYLQKENIIDESGMPKERFSAEFPKEGPSILRIQQVVRGDSAAYFCASSPPNFWTENTEAFFGQGTRLTVV.

This clone was counted a few times. The chain has TRBV28 and TRBJ1-5; 8 positions agree with TRBD1. J lost 1 base, V lost 3 bases, and 8 bases had no gene match. The CDR3 is made up of 17 amino acids. CDR1 MDHEN and CDR2 SYDVKM come from the germline V gene. CDR3 coding DNA: TGTGCCAGCAGTTTCGGGGCAGGGGGCGAGAGCAATCAGCCCCAGCATTTT. Amino acid sequence: CASSFGAGGESNQPQHF.

V usage is TRBV4-1 and J usage is TRBJ2-7, with D unresolved. This CDR3 contains 15 residues. The germline CDR1 and CDR2 sequences are MGHRA and YSYEKL. V lost 0 bases, J lost 0 bases, and 9 bases lay in between. CDR3 coding DNA: TGCGCCAGCAGCCAAGATCAGGTTTCCTCCTACGAGCAGTACTTC. This sequence encodes CASSQDQVSSYEQYF.

The V gene is TRBV12-5, the J gene TRBJ1-5; D is unclear. With 9 bases removed from V and 5 bases from J, the gap between germline ends came to 14 bases. Germline loops: CDR1 LGHNT, CDR2 FRNRAP. This CDR3 is 13 amino acids long. Written as DNA, the CDR3 is TGTGCTAGCGGGAGAGGAAACGATCAGCCCCAGCATTTT. It yields the protein CASGRGNDQPQHF.

V is TRBV5-6 and J is TRBJ2-3, with TRBD2 matching 7 bases. V lost 0 bases to trimming and J lost 2 bases; unmatched junction nucleotides: 9. Germline V gene data show CDR1 as SGHDT and CDR2 as YYEEEE. This CDR3 has 17 amino acids. CDR3 DNA: TGTGCCAGCAGCTTGGTAGCGGCAGGGAGGGTCACAGATACGCAGTATTTT. Protein: CASSLVAAGRVTDTQYF. Full variable domain (missing parts from reference TRBV5-6 and TRBJ2-3): DAGVTQSPTHLIKTRGQQVTLRCSPKSGHDTVSWYQQALGQGPQFIFQYYEEEERQRGNFPDRFSGHQFPNYSSELNVNALLLGDSALYLCASSLVAAGRVTDTQYFGPGTRLTVL.